Listed here are 27 T cell receptor beta chains from one sample, sequenced in a study of beta chain features in type 1 diabetes (dated by TCRdb to 2016 to 2019). The library relied on the immunoSEQ multiplex PCR assay. All of the isolated RNA was reverse transcribed with the High Capacity cDNA Reverse Transcription Kit, so expressed TCRB transcripts were sequenced. Entries here come from immuneACCESS through TCRdb and include only in-frame sequences with V and J called. Some clones fail to appear in such tables; in the studies checked, an unresolved V gene covers under half of the shortfall, and the cause of the remainder is unknown. For this sample the table gives more than 120,000 clones, of which 10% were detected only once. The ten largest clones take up approximately 1.3% of the sample. Input material: naive CD4+ T cells from blood. This sample's cell subset or site label indicates: true naive CD4+ T cells. These receptor sequences come from a man aged 18 to 30 in good health.

The V gene is TRBV9, the J gene TRBJ1-4; 8 bases are shared with TRBD1. CDR3 length: 16 residues. Germline V lookup: CDR1 SGDLS, CDR2 YYNGEE. The junction had 11 bases not matched to a gene; V was cut back by 4 bases and J by 6 bases. CDR3 coding DNA: TGTGCCAGCAGCCTAGACCTGACAGGGGCTGATGAAAAACTGTTTTTT. It is translated as CASSLDLTGADEKLFF.

The chain is built from TRBV5-4 and TRBJ2-4; tentative D call: TRBD2 (5 bases). Germline assignment: CDR1 SGHNT and CDR2 YYREEE (reference sequence). CDR3 size: 18 residues. V lost 2 bases, J lost 0 bases, and 18 bases lay in between. The CDR3 is CASSLSSSGYLAKNIQYF. The CDR3 DNA sequence: TGTGCCAGCAGCTTATCCTCCAGCGGTTACCTAGCCAAAAACATTCAGTACTTC.

This clone came up a few times. This chain joins TRBV4-3 and TRBJ2-5, with 12 bases aligning to TRBD2. The CDR3 length is 17 residues. Germline V lookup: CDR1 LGHNA, CDR2 YSLEER. Losses at the gene ends were 1 base for V and 5 bases for J; bases not matched to a gene: 8. CDR3: CASSQGSLAGGPETQYF. CDR3 nucleotide sequence: TGCGCCAGCAGCCAAGGATCACTAGCGGGGGGTCCCGAGACCCAGTACTTC.

A few counts support this clone. A read error may produce the germline difference seen at one junction end. This chain links TRBV5-1 with TRBJ2-5, with TRBD1 as a possible D gene (5 bases). Germline V CDR1 and CDR2: SGHRS, YFSETQ. The CDR3 sequence is 15 residues long. In DNA form, the CDR3 reads TGTGCCAGCAGCTTGACGTCAGGGTGGCAAGAGACCCAGTACTTC. It yields the protein CASSLTSGWQETQYF.

This clone was seen a handful of times. The chain couples TRBV6-1 to TRBJ2-7, with D possibly matching TRBD1 (6 bases). Germline V CDR1 and CDR2: MNHNS, SASEGT. V lost 7 bases and J lost 3, with 16 bases in between. This CDR3 comprises 14 residues. In nucleotides, the CDR3 is TGTGCCAGCAAGGGGAACAGGGAGAACTACGAGCAGTACTTC. This sequence encodes CASKGNRENYEQYF.

This clone was picked up many times. This chain's CDR3 is CASSLGPGQGAREQYF. DNA for the CDR3: TGTGCCAGCAGCTTGGGACCGGGACAGGGGGCGCGTGAGCAGTACTTC. The V gene is TRBV5-4, the J gene TRBJ2-7, with TRBD1 identical over 12 bases. CDR1 and CDR2 from the germline V gene are SGHNT and YYREEE (reference sequence). There are 16 residues in the CDR3. V lost 0 bases and J lost 7; bases outside the gene matches: 8. Drawing the rest from reference TRBV5-4 and TRBJ2-7, the complete variable domain is ETGVTQSPTHLIKTRGQQVTLRCSSQSGHNTVSWYQQALGQGPQFIFQYYREEENGRGNFPPRFSGLQFPNYSSELNVNALELDDSALYLCASSLGPGQGAREQYFGPGTRLTVT.

This sequence joins TRBV7-2 and TRBJ2-5, with 8 bases lining up with TRBD2. Germline CDR1 reads SGHTA; CDR2 reads FQGNSA. V shed 6 bases, J shed 5 bases, and the junction held 8 bases outside the gene matches. The CDR3 is made up of 14 amino acids. CDR3 sequence reads: CASRGNGGAETQYF. CDR3 nucleotides: TGTGCCAGCAGGGGAAACGGGGGGGCGGAGACCCAGTACTTC.

V usage is TRBV7-2 and J usage is TRBJ2-1; D is undetermined. V lost 4 bases and J 7 bases, leaving 5 bases between the germline ends. CDR3 size: 11 residues. Germline CDR1 is SGHTA and CDR2 is FQGNSA. DNA of the CDR3: TGTGCCAGCAGCTCCTTAAATGAGCAGTTCTTC. Encoded protein: CASSSLNEQFF.

The chain couples TRBV11-1 to TRBJ2-5, with 8 bases aligning to TRBD1. Trimming removed 1 base from V and 1 base from J; junction bases left unmatched: 5. From germline, CDR1 is SGHAT and CDR2 FQDESV (reference sequence). The CDR3 sequence is 16 residues long. The CDR3 sequence is CASSLEGDRRQETQYF. CDR3 coding DNA: TGTGCCAGCAGCTTAGAAGGGGACAGGCGCCAAGAGACCCAGTACTTC.

This clone was picked up a small number of times. The rearrangement uses TRBV7-8 and TRBJ1-5; the D is unclear. Trimming stripped 1 base from V and 6 bases from J, with 13 bases between. The CDR3 consists of 15 residues. The germline gives CDR1 SGHVS, CDR2 FQNEAQ. Written as DNA, the CDR3 is TGTGCCAGCAGCTTAGATAGCTCTTGGGTTCAGCCCCAGCATTTT. Its translation is CASSLDSSWVQPQHF. Combining the CDR3 with reference TRBV7-8 and TRBJ1-5 gives the whole variable domain GAGVSQSPRYKVAKRGQDVALRCDPISGHVSLFWYQQALGQGPEFLTYFQNEAQLDKSGLPSDRFFAERPEGSVSTLKIQRTQQEDSAVYLCASSLDSSWVQPQHFGDGTRLSIL.

The table lists this clone with many counts. This chain uses TRBV14 with TRBJ2-1, with 9 bases matching TRBD2. J gave up 14 bases and V 4 bases, and 6 bases lay outside the gene matches. The CDR3 length is 12 residues. Germline V gene sequence: CDR1 SGHDN, CDR2 FVKESK. Here the CDR3 reads CASSRGGGLEFF. CDR3 nucleotide sequence: TGTGCCAGCAGCCGCGGGGGGGGCCTAGAGTTCTTC.

The chain combines TRBV7-2 with TRBJ2-7; 7 bases map to TRBD1. Germline CDR1 is SGHTA and CDR2 is FQGNSA. The CDR3 is 13 residues long. V shed 5 bases and J 3 bases; nucleotides not matched to a gene: 4. The CDR3 here is CASSPGTVYEQYF. The CDR3 nucleotides are TGTGCCAGCAGCCCCGGGACAGTCTACGAGCAGTACTTC.

J is TRBJ2-5 and V is TRBV28; maybe TRBD1 (5 bases). Trimming removed 11 bases at V and 4 bases at J, with 23 bases between. This CDR3 comprises 15 residues. The germline gives CDR1 MDHEN, CDR2 SYDVKM. CDR3 loop: CAAGGAHLSGETQYF. The CDR3 DNA sequence: TGTGCCGCCGGTGGGGCACATTTATCGGGAGAGACCCAGTACTTC.

As for this clone: Other DNA sequences in this specimen translate into the identical CDR3. The J gene is TRBJ2-7, the V gene TRBV5-1; TRBD1 matches 8 bases. The V segment lost 4 bases and the J segment 5 bases; nucleotides outside the gene matches: 8. There are 14 residues in the CDR3. The V gene's germline CDR1 is SGHRS and CDR2 YFSETQ. The CDR3 DNA follows: TGCGCCAGCAGCCCAGGACAGGGAGTGGACGAGCAGTACTTC. It encodes CASSPGQGVDEQYF.

This clone was detected only a few times. V is TRBV7-2 and J is TRBJ1-2, with D possibly TRBD1 on 5 matching bases. V lost 1 base, J lost 7 bases, and 10 bases lay in between. This CDR3 is built from 13 residues. The germline gives CDR1 SGHTA, CDR2 FQGNSA. CDR3 DNA sequence: TGTGCCAGCAGCTTAGATTCTACAGGTGGCTACACCTTC. It encodes CASSLDSTGGYTF.

This clone appeared a few times. The V gene is TRBV5-4, the J gene TRBJ2-1, with a weak D call TRBD1 (5 bases). V was trimmed by 0 bases and J by 3 bases, leaving 7 bases between them. Per germline, CDR1 SGHNT and CDR2 YYREEE (reference sequence). This CDR3 has 14 amino acids. The CDR3 nucleotides are TGTGCCAGCAGCTTGGGCCAGGGCTACAATGAGCAGTTCTTC. It translates to CASSLGQGYNEQFF.

This clone was detected ten times or more. Other DNA sequences in the sample encode the same CDR3. This chain connects TRBV4-3 to TRBJ2-5, with 8 bases aligning to TRBD2. The trim removed 0 bases at V and 5 bases at J, leaving 5 bases unmatched. Germline V gives CDR1 LGHNA, CDR2 YSLEER. The CDR3 is 15 amino acids. The CDR3 protein is CASSQDVGGGETQYF. Written as DNA, the CDR3 is TGCGCCAGCAGCCAAGACGTGGGCGGGGGGGAGACCCAGTACTTC.

In this sample, this clone turned up a few times. This CDR3 is CAWSKGVDYGYTF. In DNA, the CDR3 is TGTGCCTGGAGTAAGGGGGTGGACTATGGCTACACCTTC. The genes are TRBV30 and TRBJ1-2; tentative D call: TRBD1 (6 bases). Trimming stripped 2 bases from V and 3 bases from J, with 10 bases between. The CDR3 spans 13 residues. Germline V gene lookup returns CDR1 GTSNPN and CDR2 SVGIG (reference sequence).

This clone was seen more than once but under ten times. V and J are TRBV5-4 and TRBJ2-5; 8 nucleotides agree with TRBD2. Germline assignment: CDR1 SGHNT and CDR2 YYREEE (reference sequence). V lost 4 bases, J lost 14 bases, and 16 bases stayed unmatched. The CDR3 runs 14 residues. Here the CDR3 reads CASSPAQRGPSLYF. CDR3 nucleotide sequence: TGTGCCAGCAGCCCGGCTCAGCGGGGGCCCTCCTTATACTTC.

This clone was counted between two and nine times. This chain joins TRBV6-1 and TRBJ2-5; TRBD2 aligns across 9 bases. The CDR3 loop spans 15 amino acids. The ends lost 7 bases at V and 5 bases at J; junction bases unmatched: 11. The germline CDR1 and CDR2 sequences are MNHNS and SASEGT. The CDR3 here is CASTRGGGAGETQYF. CDR3 coding DNA: TGTGCCAGCACCAGAGGCGGGGGGGCTGGGGAGACCCAGTACTTC.

This clone appeared a few times. V gene TRBV4-3 combines with J gene TRBJ2-5, with D possibly TRBD2 on 5 matching bases. The V end lost 6 bases, the J end lost 0 bases, and 17 bases lay between the germline ends. CDR3 length: 16 residues. Per germline, CDR1 LGHNA and CDR2 YSLEER. Written as DNA, the CDR3 is TGCGCCAGCAGAAACCGACTCCGGCGGGACCAAGAGACCCAGTACTTC. Amino acid sequence: CASRNRLRRDQETQYF.

This clone occurred a few times. The chain recombines TRBV5-1 with TRBJ1-4, with unresolved D. V dropped 2 bases and J dropped 6 bases, with 11 bases sitting between them. The CDR3 is 14 residues long. Germline CDR1 reads SGHRS; CDR2 reads YFSETQ. For the CDR3, the DNA is TGCGCCAGCAGCTTAGAAGCTTACGATGAAAAACTGTTTTTT. Translation: CASSLEAYDEKLFF.

This clone has a handful of counts. The rearrangement uses TRBV18 and TRBJ2-5, with D possibly matching TRBD2 (6 bases). Germline CDR1 is KGHSH and CDR2 is LQKENI. V dropped 2 bases and J dropped 5 bases, with 9 bases sitting between them. The CDR3 sequence is 13 residues long. Here the CDR3 DNA reads TGTGCCAGCTCACCAAATGGGGGGGAGACCCAGTACTTC. Protein sequence: CASSPNGGETQYF.

This clone was seen a few times. V usage is TRBV7-2 and J usage is TRBJ2-1; TRBD2 agrees at 9 bases. The CDR3 totals 16 residues. Germline loops: CDR1 SGHTA, CDR2 FQGNSA. V trimming: 3 bases; J trimming: 3 bases; junction bases outside the gene matches: 6. The DNA for the CDR3 is TGTGCCAGCAGCTTGAGTCCTAGCGGGGTCTACAATGAGCAGTTCTTC. Translation: CASSLSPSGVYNEQFF.

This clone was detected only a few times. The chain has TRBV7-3 and TRBJ2-3; 13 bases agree with TRBD2. J gave up 6 bases and V 2 bases, and 8 bases lay outside the gene matches. The CDR3 runs 17 residues. The germline V gene has CDR1 SGHTA and CDR2 FQGTGA. The CDR3 nucleotides are TGTGCCAGCAGCTTACAGTTACTAGCGGGGGGGACGGATACGCAGTATTTT. As protein: CASSLQLLAGGTDTQYF. Filled out from reference TRBV7-3 and TRBJ2-3, the complete variable domain reads GAGVSQTPSNKVTEKGKYVELRCDPISGHTALYWYRQSLGQGPEFLIYFQGTGAADDSGLPNDRFFAVRPEGSVSTLKIQRTERGDSAVYLCASSLQLLAGGTDTQYFGPGTRLTVL.

The chain joins TRBV18 to TRBJ2-2; 7 nucleotides line up with TRBD2. The trim removed 1 base at V and 1 base at J, leaving 3 bases unmatched. The CDR3 is made up of 16 amino acids. From germline, CDR1 is KGHSH and CDR2 LQKENI. In nucleotides, the CDR3 is TGTGCCAGCTCACCACAAGCGGGGATGAACACCGGGGAGCTGTTTTTT. Its protein product is CASSPQAGMNTGELFF.

The J gene is TRBJ2-1, the V gene TRBV7-9; a weak D match, TRBD1 (6 bases). This CDR3 has 13 amino acids. The germline gives CDR1 SEHNR, CDR2 FQNEAQ (reference sequence). V was pared by 5 bases and J by 9 bases, with 14 bases between. CDR3 region: CASSLRQAGEQFF. CDR3 DNA sequence: TGTGCCAGCAGCCTCAGACAGGCGGGTGAGCAGTTCTTC.